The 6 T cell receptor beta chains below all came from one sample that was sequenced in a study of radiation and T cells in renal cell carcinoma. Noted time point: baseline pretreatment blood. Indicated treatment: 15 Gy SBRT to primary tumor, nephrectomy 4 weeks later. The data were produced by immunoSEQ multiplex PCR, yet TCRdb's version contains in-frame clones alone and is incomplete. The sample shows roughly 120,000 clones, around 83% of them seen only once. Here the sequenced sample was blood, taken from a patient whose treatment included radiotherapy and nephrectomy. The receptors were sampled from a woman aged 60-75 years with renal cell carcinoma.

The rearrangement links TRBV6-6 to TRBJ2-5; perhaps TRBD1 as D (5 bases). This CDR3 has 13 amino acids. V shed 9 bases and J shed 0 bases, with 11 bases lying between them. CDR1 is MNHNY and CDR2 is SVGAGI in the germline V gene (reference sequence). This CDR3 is CASDDSNQETQYF. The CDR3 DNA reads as TGTGCCAGTGATGACAGCAACCAAGAGACCCAGTACTTC.

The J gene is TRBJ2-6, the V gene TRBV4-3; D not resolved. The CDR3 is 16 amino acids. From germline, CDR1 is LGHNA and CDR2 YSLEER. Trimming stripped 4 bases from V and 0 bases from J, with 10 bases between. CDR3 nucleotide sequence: TGCGCCAGCAGCCTCTTCGGTAGCTCTGGGGCCAACGTCCTGACTTTC. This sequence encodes CASSLFGSSGANVLTF.

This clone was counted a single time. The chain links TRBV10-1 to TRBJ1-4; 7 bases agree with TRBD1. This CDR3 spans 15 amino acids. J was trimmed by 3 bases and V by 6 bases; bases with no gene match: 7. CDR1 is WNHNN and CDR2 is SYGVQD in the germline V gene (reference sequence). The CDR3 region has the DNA TGCGCCAGCAGCCCCAGGACAGGAGCTAATGAAAAACTGTTTTTT. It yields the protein CASSPRTGANEKLFF.

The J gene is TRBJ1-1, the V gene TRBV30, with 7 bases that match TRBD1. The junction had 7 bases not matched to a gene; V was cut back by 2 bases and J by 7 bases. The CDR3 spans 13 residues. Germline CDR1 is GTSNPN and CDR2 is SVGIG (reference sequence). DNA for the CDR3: TGTGCCTGGAGTTCCGGACAGGACCGTGAAGCTTTCTTT. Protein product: CAWSSGQDREAFF. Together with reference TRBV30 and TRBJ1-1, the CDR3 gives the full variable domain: SQTIHQWPATLVQPVGSPLSLECTVEGTSNPNLYWYRQAAGRGLQLLFYSVGIGQISSEVPQNLSASRPQDRQFILSSKKLLLSDSGFYLCAWSSGQDREAFFGQGTRLTVV.

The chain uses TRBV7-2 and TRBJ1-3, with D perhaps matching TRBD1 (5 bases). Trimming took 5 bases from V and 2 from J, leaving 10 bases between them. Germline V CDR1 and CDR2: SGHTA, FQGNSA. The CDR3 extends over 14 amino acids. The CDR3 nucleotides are TGTGCCAGCAGCACTCAGGGTACTGGAAACACCATATATTTT. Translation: CASSTQGTGNTIYF.

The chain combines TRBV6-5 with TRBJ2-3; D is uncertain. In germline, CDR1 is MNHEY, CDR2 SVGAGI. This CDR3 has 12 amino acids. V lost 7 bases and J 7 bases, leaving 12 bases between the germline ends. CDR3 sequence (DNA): TGTGCCAGCACCTGGGAAGATAATACGCAGTATTTT. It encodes CASTWEDNTQYF.